These 13 T cell receptor beta chains were sequenced from one sample in a study of blood T cell repertoires in COVID-19. TCRdb's copy holds only in-frame clones and misses some; the assay was immunoSEQ multiplex PCR. The sample has roughly 320,000 clones, roughly 90% seen once. Sequenced input: PBMCs or T cells enriched from blood (not recorded which). The receptor set was obtained from a woman in her 30s who had been exposed to COVID-19.

The gene calls are TRBV6-2 or TRBV6-3 and TRBJ2-1; D gene ambiguous. This CDR3 is 13 amino acids long. V dropped 5 bases and J dropped 5 bases, with 10 bases sitting between them. CDR1 and CDR2 (germline): MNHEY, SVGEGT. CDR3 amino acids: CASSLRRHNEQFF. CDR3 coding DNA: TGTGCCAGCAGTCTCCGCAGGCACAATGAGCAGTTCTTC.

This clone has just one count. J is TRBJ1-2 and V is TRBV20-1, with D unresolved. Trimming pared 2 bases from V and 6 bases from J, leaving 4 bases between. CDR3 size: 10 residues. CDR1 and CDR2 from the germline V gene are DFQATT and SNEGSKA (reference sequence). CDR3 sequence reads: CSARIDGYTF. The CDR3 DNA is TGCAGTGCTAGAATAGATGGCTACACCTTC.

The chain uses TRBV6-5 and TRBJ1-4; D gene uncertain. Trimming removed 1 base at V and 0 bases at J, with 9 bases between. CDR1 is MNHEY and CDR2 is SVGAGI in the germline V gene. CDR3 length: 16 residues. The chain's CDR3 is CASSYYPTTTNEKLFF. The CDR3 nucleotides read TGTGCCAGCAGTTACTATCCGACAACAACTAATGAAAAACTGTTTTTT.

This chain links TRBV15 with TRBJ2-7; possible D gene TRBD1, 6 bases. Germline V lookup: CDR1 LNHNV, CDR2 YYDKDF (reference sequence). Trimming shortened V by 0 bases and J by 0 bases, and 15 bases separated the two germline ends. This CDR3 contains 17 residues. CDR3: CATSRDRRQESSYEQYF. CDR3 DNA sequence: TGTGCCACCAGCAGAGATCGCCGACAGGAGAGCTCCTACGAGCAGTACTTC.

This chain uses TRBV7-3 with TRBJ2-2; 9 bases agree with TRBD1. Per germline, CDR1 SGHTA and CDR2 FQGTGA. CDR3 length: 16 residues. The V segment lost 5 bases and the J segment 2 bases; nucleotides outside the gene matches: 6. CDR3 sequence reads: CASSLPGQGNTGELFF. The CDR3 nucleotides read TGTGCCAGCAGCCTTCCGGGACAGGGCAACACCGGGGAGCTGTTTTTT.

The rearrangement uses TRBV29-1 and TRBJ1-2; 8 bases fit TRBD1. J lost 8 bases, V lost 4 bases, and 12 bases had no gene match. The CDR3 loop spans 14 amino acids. CDR1 is SQVTM and CDR2 is ANQGSEA in the germline V gene. The CDR3 nucleotides read TGCAGCGTTGGAGGGGCTAGGACAGGGCGCGGCTACACCTTC. Its translation is CSVGGARTGRGYTF.

The rearrangement links TRBV9 to TRBJ2-6, with D possibly being TRBD1 (6 bases). V gave up 3 bases and J gave up 2 bases, with 12 bases separating them. CDR1 SGDLS and CDR2 YYNGEE come from the germline V gene. This CDR3 is built from 16 residues. DNA for the CDR3: TGTGCCAGCAGCGCAAACACAGGGACTGGGGCCAACGTCCTGACTTTC. Its protein product is CASSANTGTGANVLTF.

The chain is built from TRBV12-5 and TRBJ2-5, with TRBD1 as a possible D gene (7 bases). Germline CDR1 and CDR2: LGHNT and FRNRAP. Deletions cut 6 bases from V and 5 bases from J, with 16 bases between. This CDR3 comprises 14 residues. The CDR3 protein is CASGRGAQAETQYF. As DNA, the CDR3 is TGTGCTAGTGGCAGGGGGGCCCAAGCGGAGACCCAGTACTTC.

This clone has a single count. V is TRBV6-1 and J is TRBJ2-7; D perhaps matches TRBD1 (6 bases). From germline, CDR1 is MNHNS and CDR2 SASEGT. Trimming took off 3 bases at V and 3 bases at J, with 18 bases between the two ends. This CDR3 region has 16 residues. CDR3 bases: TGTGCCAGCAGTGAGGTTGGCTGGGGGCGAGACTACGAGCAGTACTTC. Translation gives CASSEVGWGRDYEQYF.

The chain uses TRBV9 and TRBJ1-2; D is possibly TRBD1 (6 bases). Germline V gives CDR1 SGDLS, CDR2 YYNGEE. The CDR3 contains 16 residues. The V and J ends lost 4 bases and 0 bases respectively, with 16 bases between them. In DNA, the CDR3 is TGTGCCAGCAGCCCGGGAGGGACAACTCCTAACTATGGCTACACCTTC. Amino acid sequence: CASSPGGTTPNYGYTF. The complete variable domain, with remaining parts taken from reference TRBV9 and TRBJ1-2, reads DSGVTQTPKHLITATGQRVTLRCSPRSGDLSVYWYQQSLDQGLQFLIQYYNGEERAKGNILERFSAQQFPDLHSELNLSSLELGDSALYFCASSPGGTTPNYGYTFGSGTRLTVV.

The chain employs TRBV19 and TRBJ2-2, with 13 nucleotides matching TRBD2. The junction had 11 bases not matched to a gene; V was cut back by 7 bases and J by 6 bases. This CDR3 region has 17 residues. Germline lookup yields CDR1 LNHDA and CDR2 SQIVND (reference sequence). In nucleotides, the CDR3 is TGTGCCAGTATCGATAACGGACTAGCGGGGGTAGCCGGGGAGCTGTTTTTT. This codes for CASIDNGLAGVAGELFF.

The chain is built from TRBV2 and TRBJ1-1, with a weak D call TRBD1 (6 bases). The germline CDR1 and CDR2 sequences are SNHLY and FYNNEI. V was clipped by 3 bases and J by 5 bases, with 13 bases between them. The CDR3 consists of 14 residues. This CDR3 is CASSDGYRVTEAFF. DNA for the CDR3: TGTGCCAGCAGTGATGGGTACAGGGTAACTGAAGCTTTCTTT.

The sample holds one count of this clone. This chain uses TRBV6-4 with TRBJ2-3, with D hard to call. The CDR3 spans 15 residues. Trimming left V 0 bases short and J 6 bases short, with 13 bases between. Germline V lookup: CDR1 MRHNA, CDR2 SNTAGT. CDR3 nucleotides: TGTGCCAGCAGTGACTCGGGCAGGCCTGGGGATACGCAGTATTTT. This codes for CASSDSGRPGDTQYF.